This T cell receptor (beta chain) is from a study of blood T cell repertoires in COVID-19. This clone occurred a few times. Assay: immunoSEQ multiplex PCR; the TCRdb copy retains only in-frame clones and omits some. This table holds roughly 430,000 clones, about 88% found once. Shortly before study entry, within 2 weeks, exposed participants had met a COVID-19 case. V dropped 3 bases and J dropped 5; count of bases not matched to a gene: 8. CDR1 is SGHVS, CDR2 FNYEAQ, per germline. The CDR3 has 15 residues. The genes are TRBV7-6 and TRBJ1-1, with 8 bases that match TRBD1. The sequenced material came from PBMCs or T cells enriched from blood (not recorded which). The receptor's source is a woman aged 18 to 35 who had been exposed to COVID-19. Here the CDR3 reads CASSFSGQGLTEAFF. CDR3 nucleotide sequence: TGTGCCAGCAGCTTTAGCGGACAGGGTCTAACTGAAGCTTTCTTT.